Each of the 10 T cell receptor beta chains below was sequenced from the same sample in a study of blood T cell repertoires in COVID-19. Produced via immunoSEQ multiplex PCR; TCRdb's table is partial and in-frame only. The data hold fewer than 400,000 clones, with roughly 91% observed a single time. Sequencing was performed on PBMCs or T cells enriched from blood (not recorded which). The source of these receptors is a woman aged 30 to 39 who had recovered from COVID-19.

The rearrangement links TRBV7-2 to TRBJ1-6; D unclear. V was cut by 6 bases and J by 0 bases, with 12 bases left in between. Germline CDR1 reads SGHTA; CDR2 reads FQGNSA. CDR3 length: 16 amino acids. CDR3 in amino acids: CASRPDTGSYNSPLHF. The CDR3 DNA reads TGTGCCAGCAGACCAGACACCGGCTCCTATAATTCACCCCTCCACTTT.

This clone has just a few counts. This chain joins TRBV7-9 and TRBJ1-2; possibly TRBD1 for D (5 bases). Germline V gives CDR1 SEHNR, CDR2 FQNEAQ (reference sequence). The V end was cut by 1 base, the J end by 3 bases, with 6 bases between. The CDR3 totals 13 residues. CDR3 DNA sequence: TGTGCCAGCAGCTTAGGCAGGGACTATGGCTACACCTTC. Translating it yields CASSLGRDYGYTF.

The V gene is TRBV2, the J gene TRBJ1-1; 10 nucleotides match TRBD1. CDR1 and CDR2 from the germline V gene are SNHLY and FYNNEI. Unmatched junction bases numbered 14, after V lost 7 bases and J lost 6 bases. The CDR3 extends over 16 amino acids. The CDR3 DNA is TGTGCCAGCACCTTTCGGGGACAGGGGCCGTTGGCTGAAGCTTTCTTT. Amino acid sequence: CASTFRGQGPLAEAFF.

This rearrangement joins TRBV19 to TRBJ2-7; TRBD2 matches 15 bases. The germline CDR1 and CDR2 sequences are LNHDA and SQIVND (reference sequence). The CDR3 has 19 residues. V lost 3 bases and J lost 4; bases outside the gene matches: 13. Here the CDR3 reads CASSISFGGLAGGSYEQYF. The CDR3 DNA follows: TGTGCCAGTAGTATTAGTTTCGGGGGACTAGCGGGAGGCTCGTACGAGCAGTACTTC.

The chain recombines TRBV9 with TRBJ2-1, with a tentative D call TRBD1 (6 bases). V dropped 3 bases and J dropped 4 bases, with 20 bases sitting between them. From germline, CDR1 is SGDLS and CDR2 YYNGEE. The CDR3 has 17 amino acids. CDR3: CASSAAPTGQQYNEQFF. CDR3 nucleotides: TGTGCCAGCAGCGCCGCCCCCACTGGACAGCAATACAATGAGCAGTTCTTC.

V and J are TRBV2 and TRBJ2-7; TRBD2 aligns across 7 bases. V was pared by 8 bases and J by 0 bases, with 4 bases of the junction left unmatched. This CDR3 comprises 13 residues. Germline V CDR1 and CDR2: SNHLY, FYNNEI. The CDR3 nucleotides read TGTGCCAGCGGTGGGACTAACTCCTACGAGCAGTACTTC. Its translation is CASGGTNSYEQYF.

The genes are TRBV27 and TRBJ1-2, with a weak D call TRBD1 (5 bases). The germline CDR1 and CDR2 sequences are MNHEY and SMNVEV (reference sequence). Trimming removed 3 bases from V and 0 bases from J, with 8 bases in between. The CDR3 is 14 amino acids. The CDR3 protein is CASSLGGANYGYTF. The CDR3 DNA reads TGTGCCAGCAGTTTGGGAGGGGCTAACTATGGCTACACCTTC.

This CDR3 reads CASSPRDRVAYEQYF. CDR3 coding DNA: TGTGCCAGCAGCCCCCGAGACAGGGTCGCCTACGAGCAGTACTTC. The chain has TRBV16 and TRBJ2-7, with 7 bases aligning to TRBD1. Unmatched junction bases numbered 8, after V lost 4 bases and J lost 2 bases. Looked up from germline, CDR1 is KGHSY and CDR2 is FQNENV. The CDR3 has 15 amino acids.

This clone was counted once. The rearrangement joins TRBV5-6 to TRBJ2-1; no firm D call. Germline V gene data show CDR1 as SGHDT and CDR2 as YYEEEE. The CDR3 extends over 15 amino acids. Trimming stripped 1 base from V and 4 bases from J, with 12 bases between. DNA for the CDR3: TGTGCCAGCAGCTTGAGTCGTGCTGCGTACAATGAGCAGTTCTTC. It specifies CASSLSRAAYNEQFF.

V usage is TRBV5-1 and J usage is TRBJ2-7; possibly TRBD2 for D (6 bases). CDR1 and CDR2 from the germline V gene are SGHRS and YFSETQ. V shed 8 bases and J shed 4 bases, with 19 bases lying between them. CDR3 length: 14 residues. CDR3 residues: CARTRGRDGYEQYF. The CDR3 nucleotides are TGCGCCAGGACGCGGGGCAGGGACGGGTACGAGCAGTACTTC.